This T cell receptor (beta chain) was retrieved from a study of HIV-infected patients and healthy controls. The germline gives CDR1 SGHTA, CDR2 FQGNSA. The ends were cut back, 3 bases at V and 7 bases at J, with 10 bases in the middle. The CDR3 is 13 residues long. Study observations and caveats: The study did not determine the donors' HLA types.

As for this clonotype: Its cognate antigen is unknown. Since a much larger clone is just one base distant, this may be a read error.

Roughly three months, about 14 weeks, into antiretroviral therapy, follow-up blood was collected. All unsorted peripheral T cells were captured because whole blood was used without fractionation. cDNA was made from approximately 500 ng RNA using alpha and beta constant primers. Alpha and beta chain libraries were made separately by chain-specific third strand synthesis with multiplexing indices. TCRdb ran MiXCR on the 5' RACE reads and lists one entry per CDR3 protein. This table has roughly 2,000 distinct CDR3 sequences, around 13% appearing once. The sample was blood, taken during antiretroviral therapy. This TCR was sampled from an adult with HIV infection. The chain has TRBV7-2 and TRBJ2-1; unclear D gene. The CDR3 coding sequence is TGTGCCAGCAGCTTTTGCCATGGGAATGAGCAGTTCTTC. The encoded protein is CASSFCHGNEQFF. The whole variable domain, filled in from reference TRBV7-2 and TRBJ2-1, reads GAGVSQSPSNKVTEKGKDVELRCDPISGHTALYWYRQSLGQGLEFLIYFQGNSAPDKSGLPSDRFSAERTGGSVSTLTIQRTQQEDSAVYLCASSFCHGNEQFFGPGTRLTVL.